Listed below are T cell receptor beta chains from one sample, sequenced in a study of T cells in localized non-small cell lung cancer. Assay used: immunoSEQ multiplex PCR; TCRdb lists only in-frame clones, some missing. The sample has nearly 25,000 clones, 70% to 90% seen once. Sequencing used peripheral blood, obtained before any cancer treatment. The receptor source for this set is a male donor at least 60 years old with stage II squamous cell lung carcinoma. Both conserved end residues are part of each CDR3. The D gene is left open where the match is weak. Where a row states a size, it is once, few, many or the class of an expanded clone; other rows omit it.

- | TRBJ2-7 | TRBV7-8 | TRBD1 | CASSLAWDSSYEQYF | TGTGCCAGCAGCTTAGCGTGGGACAGCTCCTACGAGCAGTACTTC
- | TRBJ1-5 | TRBV23-1 | - | CASSQSSQHLSNQPQHF | TGCGCCAGCAGTCAATCGTCACAACACCTTAGCAATCAGCCCCAGCATTTT
- | TRBJ1-3 | TRBV6-1 | - | CASSEVSGNTIYF | TGTGCCAGCAGTGAAGTCTCTGGAAACACCATATATTTT
- | TRBJ2-2 | TRBV25-1 | TRBD1 | CASSDGTDTGELFF | TGTGCCAGCAGTGACGGGACAGACACCGGGGAGCTGTTTTTT
- | TRBJ1-1 | TRBV27 | - | CASSFFESAEAFF | TGTGCCAGCAGTTTTTTCGAATCGGCTGAAGCTTTCTTT
once | TRBJ2-5 | TRBV5-4 | - | CASSLGPGQETQYF | TGTGCCAGCAGCTTGGGCCCAGGGCAAGAGACCCAGTACTTC
- | TRBJ2-1 | TRBV4-1 | - | CASSQPTTSSYNEQFF | TGCGCCAGCAGTCAGCCGACCACAAGCTCCTACAATGAGCAGTTCTTC
- | TRBJ2-1 | TRBV5-1 | - | CASYDSPPYNEQFF | TGCGCCAGCTACGACAGCCCCCCCTACAATGAGCAGTTCTTC
- | TRBJ1-5 | TRBV30 | - | CAWSGRGGHQPQHF | TGTGCCTGGAGTGGGCGGGGAGGCCATCAGCCCCAGCATTTT
once | TRBJ1-2 | TRBV14 | - | CASSQESRAGGYTF | TGTGCCAGCAGCCAAGAGAGCAGGGCAGGAGGCTACACCTTC
- | TRBJ2-7 | TRBV9 | - | CASSSRTVSYEQYF | TGTGCCAGCAGCTCGCGGACAGTCTCCTACGAGCAGTACTTC
- | TRBJ1-2 | TRBV4-3 | - | CASSQDRSGDGYTF | TGCGCCAGCAGCCAAGATAGATCAGGGGATGGCTACACCTTC
- | TRBJ2-7 | TRBV4-3 | TRBD1 | CASSRDRYSYEQYF | TGCGCCAGCAGCCGGGACAGGTACTCCTACGAGCAGTACTTC
- | TRBJ1-4 | TRBV9 | - | CASSVGPTNEKLFF | TGTGCCAGCAGCGTAGGGCCAACTAATGAAAAACTGTTTTTT
- | TRBJ1-5 | TRBV15 | - | CATSPLLGRGQPQHF | TGTGCCACCAGCCCCTTGCTAGGGAGAGGTCAGCCCCAGCATTTT
- | TRBJ1-1 | TRBV5-1 | - | CASSLAAGAAEAFF | TGCGCCAGCAGCTTGGCCGCGGGGGCGGCTGAAGCTTTCTTT
- | TRBJ1-2 | TRBV5-4 | TRBD1 | CASSLAQQGGNGYTF | TGTGCCAGCAGCTTGGCCCAGCAAGGGGGCAATGGCTACACCTTC
- | TRBJ2-5 | TRBV7-6 | TRBD1 | CASSSGQDETQYF | TGTGCCAGCAGCTCGGGACAGGACGAGACCCAGTACTTC
- | TRBJ2-3 | TRBV11-2 | TRBD1 | CASSFRDRVYGTQYF | TGTGCCAGCAGCTTCCGGGACAGGGTGTATGGTACGCAGTATTTT
- | TRBJ1-1 | TRBV27 | - | CASSGVGGTEAFF | TGTGCCAGCAGTGGGGTCGGGGGCACTGAAGCTTTCTTT
once | TRBJ1-2 | TRBV14 | - | CASSQDARFIGYTF | TGTGCCAGCAGCCAAGATGCTCGGTTTATTGGCTACACCTTC
- | TRBJ1-1 | TRBV5-6 | - | CASSTAGSGRNTEAFF | TGTGCCAGCAGCACTGCTGGGTCGGGAAGGAACACTGAAGCTTTCTTT
medium-sized | TRBJ2-2 | TRBV19 | - | CASSIQNTGELFF | TGTGCCAGTAGTATTCAGAACACCGGGGAGCTGTTTTTT
once | TRBJ2-2 | TRBV7-8 | TRBD1 | CASSLVQGVAGELFF | TGTGCCAGCAGCTTAGTTCAGGGGGTAGCCGGGGAGCTGTTTTTT
- | TRBJ1-5 | TRBV6-1 | TRBD1 | CASSAGPRGYQPQHF | TGTGCCAGCAGTGCCGGACCCAGGGGGTACCAGCCCCAGCATTTT
few | TRBJ2-1 | TRBV7-9 | TRBD2 | CASSLESSGSDEQFF | TGTGCCAGCAGCTTAGAGTCTAGCGGGAGCGATGAGCAGTTCTTC
- | TRBJ1-4 | TRBV4-3 | - | CASSQARGTNEKLFF | TGCGCCAGCAGCCAGGCAAGAGGAACTAATGAAAAACTGTTTTTT
- | TRBJ2-7 | TRBV10-3 | - | CAISGLNSSYEQYF | TGTGCCATCAGTGGACTAAATAGCTCCTACGAGCAGTACTTC
few | TRBJ1-1 | TRBV19 | - | CASSMRRFRGRFNTEAFF | TGTGCCAGTAGTATGCGGCGTTTCAGGGGCCGATTCAACACTGAAGCTTTCTTT
- | TRBJ2-2 | TRBV6-1 | - | CATHRTGAGELFF | TGTGCCACCCATCGGACGGGTGCCGGGGAGCTGTTTTTT
- | TRBJ1-4 | TRBV5-6 | - | CASSLLRQNEKLFF | TGTGCCAGCAGCTTGCTACGGCAGAATGAAAAACTGTTTTTT
few | TRBJ2-3 | TRBV5-1 | TRBD1 | CASSGATGTDTQYF | TGCGCCAGCAGCGGGGCGACAGGGACAGATACGCAGTATTTT
- | TRBJ2-2 | TRBV7-3 | - | CASGEAYPQGQGNTGELFF | TGTGCCAGCGGGGAAGCCTACCCGCAGGGGCAGGGGAACACCGGGGAGCTGTTTTTT
- | TRBJ1-6 | TRBV5-5 | TRBD1 | CASSLPGQGGSPLHF | TGTGCCAGCAGCTTGCCCGGACAGGGAGGCTCACCCCTCCACTTT
few | TRBJ1-1 | TRBV19 | - | CASLQGTTEAFF | TGTGCCAGCCTACAGGGAACCACTGAAGCTTTCTTT
few | TRBJ1-1 | TRBV6-1 | TRBD1 | CASVRDRVLTEAFF | TGTGCCAGCGTGCGGGACAGGGTACTGACTGAAGCTTTCTTT
- | TRBJ1-3 | TRBV7-2 | TRBD1 | CASRPGQENTIYF | TGTGCCAGCAGACCGGGACAGGAAAACACCATATATTTT
- | TRBJ2-1 | TRBV19 | - | CASSSSGVRYNEQFF | TGTGCCAGTAGTAGCTCAGGAGTCCGTTACAATGAGCAGTTCTTC
- | TRBJ2-3 | TRBV19 | - | CASSPPGTATDTQYF | TGTGCCAGTAGTCCTCCCGGGACGGCCACAGATACGCAGTATTTT
few | TRBJ2-7 | TRBV7-2 | - | CASSLARGGEQYF | TGTGCCAGCAGCTTAGCAAGGGGTGGGGAGCAGTACTTC
- | TRBJ2-2 | TRBV30 | TRBD1 | CAWNRGQTAGELFF | TGTGCCTGGAACCGGGGACAGACGGCCGGGGAGCTGTTTTTT
- | TRBJ1-1 | TRBV2 | - | CASTAGAVGTEAFF | TGTGCCAGCACTGCGGGCGCAGTAGGTACTGAAGCTTTCTTT
- | TRBJ2-5 | TRBV7-2 | - | CASSAQETQYF | TGTGCCAGCAGCGCACAAGAGACCCAGTACTTC
- | TRBJ2-5 | TRBV28 | - | CASSRLGGQETQYF | TGTGCCAGCAGCAGACTAGGGGGGCAAGAGACCCAGTACTTC
- | TRBJ2-7 | TRBV12-5 | TRBD2 | CASGLVPPGGEQYF | TGTGCTAGTGGTTTGGTTCCACCGGGGGGCGAGCAGTACTTC
- | TRBJ1-1 | TRBV11-2 | - | CASSFRMGTRTEAFF | TGTGCCAGCAGCTTCCGAATGGGGACGCGCACTGAAGCTTTCTTT
- | TRBJ1-2 | TRBV19 | TRBD1 | CASTPGTGANYGYTF | TGTGCCAGTACCCCGGGGACAGGGGCTAACTATGGCTACACCTTC
- | TRBJ2-1 | TRBV10-3 | TRBD1 | CAVAGTGGGFEQFF | TGTGCCGTTGCCGGGACAGGGGGCGGGTTTGAGCAGTTCTTC
- | TRBJ1-1 | TRBV30 | - | CAWSSGTLYTEAFF | TGTGCCTGGAGTTCAGGGACGCTTTACACTGAAGCTTTCTTT
- | TRBJ2-1 | TRBV19 | - | CASSMVGGAPNEQFF | TGTGCCAGTAGTATGGTCGGGGGCGCACCCAATGAGCAGTTCTTC
once | TRBJ2-3 | TRBV7-2 | TRBD2 | CASSPGRVSTDTQYF | TGTGCCAGCAGCCCCGGGAGGGTTAGCACAGATACGCAGTATTTT